The entry that follows covers one T cell receptor beta chain sequence. It has no known antigen specificity. No base quality information exists; no much larger clone differs at one position. The data derive from a study of identical twins listed by TCRdb under 2016. For context, the study as a whole: The study deep-sequenced TCR alpha and beta repertoires from monozygotic twins, unrelated adults of various ages and cord blood to test whether fetal clonotypes persist. To rule out contamination, the twin experiments were replicated at different times with different library preparation protocols. Broader findings and caveats from the paper: Zero-insertion analyses could be partly confounded by invariant T cells such as MAIT and iNKT, although diverse VJ usage argued against such confounding for most clonotypes. Out-of-frame TCR alpha sharing in monozygotic twins was systematically underestimated by recombination models, whereas sharing between unrelated individuals was in agreement with the recombination models. Because the same donors could not be followed over many years, the conclusions relied on cross-sectional statistical analysis. A weaker excess of twin sharing was found in beta out-of-frame sequences because the signal-to-noise ratio was lowered by fewer shared sequences. Abundant cord blood beta clonotypes carried fewer insertions; young adult naive repertoires showed a weaker similar trend, while memory repertoires showed none. Compared with coincidental sharing between unrelated individuals, an excess of low generation-probability sequences was observed among out-of-frame TCR alpha sequences shared between twins.

CDR1 SNHLY and CDR2 FYNNEI were looked up in the germline V gene. The cysteine opens and the phenylalanine closes a CDR3 of 15 amino acids. The CDR3 DNA has 45 bases and is translated from base 1. The V end loses 3 bases and the J end loses 3 bases, and a stretch of 11 bases separates them. Preparation of the library involved 5' RACE. The sequencing machine was an Illumina HiSeq 2000. Template switching added a universal primer binding site, and the final cDNA carried a unique molecular identifier that allowed TCR cDNA molecules to be counted accurately. First-strand cDNA for TCR alpha and beta chains was synthesized from specific primers in the conserved constant-segment region. To control for contamination, every cDNA library carried two barcodes: a SMART-Mk sample barcode plus Illumina barcodes. TruSeq adapter sequences, together with Illumina sample barcodes, were added in two successive PCR steps. Sequencing of the TCR alpha and beta cDNA libraries was done on the Illumina HiSeq platform using custom primers. The study's processing was this. MiGEC was used to process raw reads and extract unique molecular identifiers, and MiXCR was used to find CDR3 positions. Recombination models were inferred per individual with the repgenHMM and IGoR tools using an EM algorithm. Shared clonotypes were analyzed with the tcR package in R, and sharing was normalized by the product of cloneset sizes. To study raw recombination free of thymic and clonal selection effects, out-of-frame nonproductive sequences were analyzed. TCRdb reanalyzed the raw reads on its own, using fastp at Q25 for trimming and MiXCR for clone calling, and kept in-frame beta chains. Each record represents a unique CDR3 protein, reported with the most common genes and DNA among its rows. The V and J calls here are based on TCRdb, not the publication. The sample table records around 470,000 distinct CDR3 sequences; over 12% of these occur just once. Around 0.57% of the sample comes from the top ten.

Only healthy Caucasian donors were included. The twin cohort consisted of three pairs of female monozygotic twins, all aged about 18 to 29 years. Positive isolation kits from Invitrogen were used to isolate the CD4+ and CD8+ T cell populations. This sample also belongs to another study, concerning yellow fever vaccine responses in identical twins. Per the second study: According to the authors, in identical twins the way T cells responded to vaccination appeared partly convergent and partly personalized. The study precisely tracked vaccine-responding T cell clones in identical twins.

The V and J genes are TRBV2 and TRBJ2-2; TRBD1 is perhaps the D gene, given 5 matching bases. The clonotype originates from a woman between 18 and 29 years old in good health. The source material was CD4+ T cells sorted from blood. The CDR3 corresponds to CASSDGAKHTGELFF. The DNA is TGTGCCAGCAGTGATGGGGCCAAACACACCGGGGAGCTGTTTTTT. Beyond the CDR3, the reference TRBV2 and TRBJ2-2 genes provide the residues; the full variable domain reads: EPEVTQTPSHQVTQMGQEVILRCVPISNHLYFYWYRQILGQKVEFLVSFYNNEISEKSEIFDDQFSVERPDGSNFTLKIRSTKLEDSAMYFCASSDGAKHTGELFFGEGSRLTVL.